The 20 T cell receptor beta chains below come from one sample, sequenced in a study of graft-versus-host responses after intestinal transplantation. TCRdb keeps only in-frame clones here, not all; method: immunoSEQ multiplex PCR. Of about 60,000 clones listed, about 89% are singletons. Grafts had their tissue processed, releasing intraepithelial and lamina propria lymphocytes. The source was ileum tissue, collected less than 400 days after transplant. Every receptor here comes from a human patient who received an intestinal transplant, so some T cells may come from the graft donor.

The V and J genes are TRBV2 and TRBJ2-2; 9 nucleotides agree with TRBD1. The CDR3 spans 15 residues. Trimming removed 5 bases from V and 5 bases from J; junction bases left unmatched: 6. Germline CDR1 reads SNHLY; CDR2 reads FYNNEI. This CDR3 reads CASSFDRGVTGELFF. In nucleotides, the CDR3 is TGTGCCAGCAGTTTCGACAGGGGGGTGACCGGGGAGCTGTTTTTT.

The V gene is TRBV6-4, the J gene TRBJ2-1; the match to TRBD2 covers 9 bases. Germline V CDR1 and CDR2: MRHNA, SNTAGT. J lost 5 bases, V lost 3 bases, and 5 bases had no gene match. This CDR3 contains 15 residues. The CDR3 sequence: CASSEASGDNNEQFF. The CDR3 nucleotides are TGTGCCAGCAGTGAGGCTAGCGGGGACAACAATGAGCAGTTCTTC.

This clone has just a few counts. The V and J genes are TRBV5-8 and TRBJ2-6; TRBD1 aligns across 10 bases. Germline CDR1 is SGHTS and CDR2 is YDEGEE. The trim removed 0 bases at V and 3 bases at J, leaving 3 bases unmatched. This CDR3 has 17 residues. The CDR3 is CASSLGQGAYGANVLTF. CDR3 sequence (DNA): TGTGCCAGCAGCTTGGGACAGGGGGCTTATGGGGCCAACGTCCTGACTTTC.

The V and J genes are TRBV5-1 and TRBJ1-5, with unresolved D. Trimming took off 0 bases at V and 5 bases at J, with 12 bases between the two ends. This CDR3 has 15 amino acids. The germline V gene encodes CDR1 SGHRS and CDR2 YFSETQ. CDR3 nucleotide sequence: TGCGCCAGCAGCTTGGTCCGACATTGGGATCAGCCCCAGCATTTT. It specifies CASSLVRHWDQPQHF.

This clone was detected only once. The V call is TRBV9, the J call TRBJ1-1, with D uncertain. The V gene's germline CDR1 is SGDLS and CDR2 YYNGEE. This CDR3 is built from 16 residues. The V end was cut by 0 bases, the J end by 6 bases, with 18 bases between. CDR3 DNA: TGTGCCAGCAGCGTAGGGCCGTCCGGCCTGGGAGCTGAAGCTTTCTTT. Its translation: CASSVGPSGLGAEAFF.

The V and J genes are TRBV6-1 and TRBJ2-5; D may be TRBD1 (5 bases). V was clipped by 6 bases and J by 4 bases, with 12 bases between them. The CDR3 length is 13 residues. CDR1 is MNHNS, CDR2 SASEGT, per germline. The CDR3 bases are TGTGCCAGCAGGTTACAGGTAGGAGAGACCCAGTACTTC. This encodes CASRLQVGETQYF.

This chain joins TRBV14 and TRBJ2-7; weak D call: TRBD2 (5 bases). Trimming removed 0 bases from V and 0 bases from J, with 12 bases in between. This CDR3 has 16 residues. Per the germline V gene, CDR1 is SGHDN and CDR2 is FVKESK. CDR3 DNA: TGTGCCAGCAGCCAAGAAGTAGCGAGAAGCTCCTACGAGCAGTACTTC. Translation gives CASSQEVARSSYEQYF.

The CDR3 region is CASSVTGRPYGYTF. CDR3 DNA sequence: TGTGCCAGCAGCGTTACAGGGAGGCCGTATGGCTACACCTTC. The chain uses TRBV9 and TRBJ1-2; a possible D gene is TRBD1 (6 bases). With 2 bases removed from V and 5 bases from J, the gap between germline ends came to 13 bases. The V gene's germline CDR1 is SGDLS and CDR2 YYNGEE. The CDR3 sequence is 14 residues long.

The chain combines TRBV27 with TRBJ2-1; D possibly corresponds to TRBD1 (7 bases). There are 18 residues in the CDR3. Germline V gives CDR1 MNHEY, CDR2 SMNVEV (reference sequence). Trimming stripped 4 bases from V and 15 bases from J, with 34 bases between. The CDR3 sequence: CASSSFLVGRGVPRRVFF. The CDR3 nucleotides read TGTGCCAGCAGTTCCTTTCTCGTCGGCAGGGGGGTTCCGAGGAGGGTGTTCTTC.

The chain recombines TRBV6-6 with TRBJ1-2; tentative D call: TRBD1 (5 bases). CDR3 length: 15 amino acids. Germline assignment: CDR1 MNHNY and CDR2 SVGAGI (reference sequence). The V and J ends lost 6 bases and 5 bases respectively, with 19 bases between them. In DNA form, the CDR3 reads TGTGCCAGCAGCGACCTGAACGGGGCGCTATATGGCTACACCTTC. This encodes CASSDLNGALYGYTF.

The chain carries TRBV12-5 and TRBJ1-1; D remains ambiguous. The CDR3 has 13 residues. CDR1 is LGHNT, CDR2 FRNRAP, per germline. The germline V and J ends were trimmed by 6 bases and 4 bases, with 12 bases remaining between them. CDR3 sequence reads: CASGRSLGTEAFF. In DNA form, the CDR3 reads TGTGCTAGTGGCCGATCCCTAGGCACTGAAGCTTTCTTT.

This rearrangement joins TRBV4-2 to TRBJ2-5; D gene unclear. This CDR3 has 14 amino acids. CDR1 is LGHNA and CDR2 is YNFKEQ in the germline V gene. V gave up 0 bases and J gave up 5 bases, with 10 bases separating them. For the CDR3, the DNA is TGTGCCAGCAGCCAAGATAACAGACGGGAGACCCAGTACTTC. It translates to CASSQDNRRETQYF.

The chain employs TRBV6-1 and TRBJ1-2; TRBD1 aligns across 9 bases. The CDR3 sequence is 18 residues long. Germline V CDR1 and CDR2: MNHNS, SASEGT. Trimming at V came to 3 bases and at J to 6 bases, leaving 17 bases not matched to a gene. The DNA for the CDR3 is TGTGCCAGCAGTGACGTTGGACAGGGGCGTCCTTTACAGAATGGCTACACCTTC. Its protein product is CASSDVGQGRPLQNGYTF.

This sequence joins TRBV18 and TRBJ1-3; D is uncertain. Germline V gives CDR1 KGHSH, CDR2 LQKENI. There are 15 residues in the CDR3. The V and J ends lost 1 base and 0 bases respectively, with 7 bases between them. As DNA, the CDR3 is TGTGCCAGCTCACCACTTGGAGACTCTGGAAACACCATATATTTT. Amino acid sequence: CASSPLGDSGNTIYF.

The chain employs TRBV6-6 and TRBJ2-7; D possibly uses TRBD1 or TRBD2 (5 bases each). The germline V and J ends were trimmed by 4 bases and 1 base, with 8 bases remaining between them. The CDR3 totals 13 residues. Germline V gene lookup returns CDR1 MNHNY and CDR2 SVGAGI (reference sequence). The CDR3 region is CASSFEGSYEQYF. CDR3 in DNA: TGTGCCAGCAGTTTTGAGGGGTCCTACGAGCAGTACTTC.

This sequence joins TRBV7-3 and TRBJ2-2; D possibly corresponds to TRBD1 (5 bases). This CDR3 comprises 13 residues. The V and J ends lost 2 bases and 6 bases respectively, with 7 bases between them. Germline-derived CDR1 and CDR2 are SGHTA and FQGTGA. The CDR3 DNA reads as TGTGCCAGCAGCTTAGCAGGGCCCGGGGAGCTGTTTTTT. This sequence encodes CASSLAGPGELFF. The variable domain in full, completed from reference TRBV7-3 and TRBJ2-2, reads GAGVSQTPSNKVTEKGKYVELRCDPISGHTALYWYRQSLGQGPEFLIYFQGTGAADDSGLPNDRFFAVRPEGSVSTLKIQRTERGDSAVYLCASSLAGPGELFFGEGSRLTVL.

This chain uses TRBV28 with TRBJ2-5; D uncertain. V lost 2 bases to trimming and J lost 5 bases, with 12 bases between them. CDR3 size: 14 residues. Germline loops: CDR1 MDHEN, CDR2 SYDVKM. The chain's CDR3 is CASSLAVLRETQYF. The CDR3 nucleotides are TGTGCCAGCAGTTTAGCGGTCCTCCGGGAGACCCAGTACTTC. Full variable domain (missing parts from reference TRBV28 and TRBJ2-5): DVKVTQSSRYLVKRTGEKVFLECVQDMDHENMFWYRQDPGLGLRLIYFSYDVKMKEKGDIPEGYSVSREKKERFSLILESASTNQTSMYLCASSLAVLRETQYFGPGTRLLVL.

The rearrangement links TRBV5-1 to TRBJ2-1; tentatively, D is TRBD1 or TRBD2 (6 bases each). Per germline, CDR1 SGHRS and CDR2 YFSETQ. Between the trimmed V and J ends, which lost 0 bases and 3 bases, there was a span of 13 bases. The CDR3 runs 16 residues. The CDR3 DNA is TGCGCCAGCAGCTTGGCCCCGGGGGCTTTCTACAATGAGCAGTTCTTC. It is translated as CASSLAPGAFYNEQFF.

In nucleotides, the CDR3 is TGTGCCAGCAGTGAACAGGTCGCCTACAATGAGCAGTTCTTC. It specifies CASSEQVAYNEQFF. The rearrangement links TRBV28 to TRBJ2-1; perhaps TRBD1 as D (5 bases). Germline lookup yields CDR1 MDHEN and CDR2 SYDVKM. The V and J ends lost 5 bases and 2 bases respectively, with 10 bases between them. This CDR3 contains 14 residues.

The chain is built from TRBV6-5 and TRBJ2-7, with D tentatively TRBD1 or TRBD2 (5 bases each). Trimming took 6 bases from V and 5 from J, leaving 8 bases between them. There are 11 residues in the CDR3. The germline V gene encodes CDR1 MNHEY and CDR2 SVGAGI. CDR3 protein: CASRGVHEQYF. In DNA, the CDR3 is TGTGCCAGCAGGGGGGTCCACGAGCAGTACTTC.